Sequencing of this T cell receptor beta chain was carried out in a study of T cell responses to AZD1222 COVID-19 vaccine. Some clones are missing from TCRdb's copy, which holds only in-frame ones; the method was immunoSEQ multiplex PCR. The data contain roughly 70,000 clones, roughly 78% of them singletons. The source material was peripheral blood, sampled on day 0 of MenACWY control vaccination. The receptor was isolated from an adult in good health.

For the CDR3, the DNA is TGTGCCAGCAGTGAACGGGGGGGCAGCCACAATGAGCAGTTCTTC. Translated: CASSERGGSHNEQFF. The rearrangement uses TRBV2 and TRBJ2-1; 8 bases align to TRBD2. The ends lost 2 bases at V and 5 bases at J; junction bases unmatched: 5. Germline V gene lookup returns CDR1 SNHLY and CDR2 FYNNEI. This CDR3 has 15 residues.